This T cell receptor beta chain was captured by sequencing in a study of somatic mutations in cytotoxic T cells in rheumatoid arthritis. Study-level background: Selected T-cell populations stained with V beta antibodies were isolated by flow sorting to nearly 100% purity; these included V beta1+ cells subjected to TCRB sequencing. Study-wide results and caveats: Healthy controls showed no age-related rise in CD8+ clonality, whereas rheumatoid arthritis patients did.

With V trimmed by 5 bases and J by 5 bases, 8 bases remained unmatched. Germline V lookup: CDR1 MNHNY, CDR2 SVGAGI (reference sequence). The CDR3 consists of 14 residues. As concerns this clone: The target antigen is unknown.

Produced via immunoSEQ multiplex PCR; TCRdb's table is partial and in-frame only. The data contain 9,500 to 15,000 clones, around 83% of them singletons. This clonotype was obtained from a woman in her sixties in good health. V and J are TRBV6-6 and TRBJ1-2; 7 bases are a match to TRBD1. Sample: CD8+ T cells sorted from blood. Written as DNA, the CDR3 is TGTGCCAGCAGTACCCCGGACAGGACTTATGGCTACACCTTC. It codes for CASSTPDRTYGYTF.